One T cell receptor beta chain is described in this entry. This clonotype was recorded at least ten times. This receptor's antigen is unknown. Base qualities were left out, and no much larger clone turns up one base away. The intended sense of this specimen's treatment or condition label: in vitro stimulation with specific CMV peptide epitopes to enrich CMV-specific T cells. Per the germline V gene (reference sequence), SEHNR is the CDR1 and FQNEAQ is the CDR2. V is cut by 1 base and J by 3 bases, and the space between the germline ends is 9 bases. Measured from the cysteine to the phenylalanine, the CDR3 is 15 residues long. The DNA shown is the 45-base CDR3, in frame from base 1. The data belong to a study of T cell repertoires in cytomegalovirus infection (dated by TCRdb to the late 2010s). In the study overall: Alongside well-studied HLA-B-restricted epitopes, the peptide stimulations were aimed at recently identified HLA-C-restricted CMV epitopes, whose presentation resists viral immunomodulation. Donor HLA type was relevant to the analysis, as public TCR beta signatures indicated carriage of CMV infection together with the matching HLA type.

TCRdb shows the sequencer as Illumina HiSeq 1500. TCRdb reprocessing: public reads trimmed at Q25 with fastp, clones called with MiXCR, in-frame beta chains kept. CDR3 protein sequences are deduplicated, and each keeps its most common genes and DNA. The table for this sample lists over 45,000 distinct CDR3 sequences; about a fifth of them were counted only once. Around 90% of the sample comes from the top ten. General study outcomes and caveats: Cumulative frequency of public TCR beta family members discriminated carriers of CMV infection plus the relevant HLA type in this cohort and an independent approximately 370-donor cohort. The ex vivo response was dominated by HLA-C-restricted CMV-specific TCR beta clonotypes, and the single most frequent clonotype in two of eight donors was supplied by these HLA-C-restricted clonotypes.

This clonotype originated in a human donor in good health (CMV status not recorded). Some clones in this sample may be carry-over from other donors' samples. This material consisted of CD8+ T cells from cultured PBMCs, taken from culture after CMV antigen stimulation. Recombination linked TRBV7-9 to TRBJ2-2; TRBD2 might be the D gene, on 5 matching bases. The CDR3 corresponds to CASSLGLAHTGELFF. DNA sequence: TGTGCCAGCAGCTTAGGTTTAGCGCACACCGGGGAGCTGTTTTTT.